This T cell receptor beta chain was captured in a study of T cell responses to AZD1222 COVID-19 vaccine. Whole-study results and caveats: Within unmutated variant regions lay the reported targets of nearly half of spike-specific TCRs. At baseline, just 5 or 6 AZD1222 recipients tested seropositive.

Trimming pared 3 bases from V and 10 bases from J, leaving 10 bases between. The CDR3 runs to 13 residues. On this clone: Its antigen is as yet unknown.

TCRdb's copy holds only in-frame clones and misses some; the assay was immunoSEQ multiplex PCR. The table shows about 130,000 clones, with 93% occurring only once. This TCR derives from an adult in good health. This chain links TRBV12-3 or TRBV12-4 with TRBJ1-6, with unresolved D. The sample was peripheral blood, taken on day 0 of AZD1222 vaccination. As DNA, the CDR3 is TGTGCCAGCAGTTTGGAGGAGAGATCACCCCTCCACTTT. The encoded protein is CASSLEERSPLHF.